The 18 T cell receptor beta chains reported below all come from one sample, sequenced in a study of control samples from healthy donors and cancer patients. Assay used: immunoSEQ multiplex PCR; TCRdb lists only in-frame clones, some missing. The sample has under 200,000 clones, approximately 96% seen once; the top ten hold around 9.3%. The specimen was blood. The source is a woman aged 40 to 50 in good health.

The chain employs TRBV19 and TRBJ1-5; no clear D. The CDR3 consists of 12 residues. Germline CDR1 reads LNHDA; CDR2 reads SQIVND (reference sequence). Trimming removed 6 bases from V and 1 base from J, with 4 bases in between. CDR3 loop: CASRDSNQPQHF. The CDR3 region has the DNA TGTGCCAGTAGGGACAGCAATCAGCCCCAGCATTTT.

The chain links TRBV7-9 to TRBJ2-3; TRBD2 might be the D (5 bases). Germline CDR1 SEHNR, CDR2 FQNEAQ (reference sequence). The V end lost 5 bases, the J end lost 0 bases, and 18 bases lay between the germline ends. The CDR3 has 17 amino acids. The CDR3 loop is CASSQGCGYCSTDTQYF. CDR3 DNA: TGTGCCAGCAGCCAAGGATGCGGGTACTGTAGCACAGATACGCAGTATTTT.

The chain uses TRBV15 and TRBJ1-2, with a tentative D call TRBD1 (6 bases). The CDR3 sequence is 15 residues long. Trimming took 1 base from V and 6 from J, leaving 15 bases between them. Germline assignment: CDR1 LNHNV and CDR2 YYDKDF (reference sequence). The DNA for the CDR3 is TGTGCCACCAGCAGAGCTATTGGGACATCCCATGGCTACACCTTC. Protein product: CATSRAIGTSHGYTF.

In DNA, the CDR3 is TGTGCCAGCAGTGAGCGAGGGAGCTCCTACGAGCAGTACTTC. This gives the protein CASSERGSSYEQYF. The chain combines TRBV25-1 with TRBJ2-7; perhaps TRBD2 as D (5 bases). Germline V gives CDR1 MGHDK, CDR2 SYGVNS. The CDR3 extends over 14 amino acids. The ends were cut back, 3 bases at V and 0 bases at J, with 9 bases in the middle.

This chain uses TRBV30 with TRBJ1-1; D gene ambiguous. The V end was cut by 0 bases, the J end by 11 bases, with 19 bases between. The CDR3 covers 14 residues. Germline V gene sequence: CDR1 GTSNPN, CDR2 SVGIG (reference sequence). CDR3 DNA: TGTGCCTGGAGTGTCTTGGGTTGGGCAACTCGGGCTTTCTTT. Its protein is CAWSVLGWATRAFF.

This chain links TRBV29-1 with TRBJ1-1, with D uncertain. The CDR3 is 12 amino acids. With 4 bases removed from V and 6 bases from J, the gap between germline ends came to 12 bases. Germline CDR1 reads SQVTM; CDR2 reads ANQGSEA. As DNA, the CDR3 is TGCAGCGTTGGAGGTACGGGTGCTGAAGCTTTCTTT. Translating it yields CSVGGTGAEAFF.

The chain links TRBV5-5 to TRBJ1-1; possible D gene TRBD1, 5 bases. Germline CDR1 SGHKS, CDR2 YYEKEE (reference sequence). The V end was cut by 7 bases, the J end by 0 bases, with 19 bases between. CDR3 length: 16 residues. In DNA, the CDR3 is TGTGCCAGCCTGATAAGGGGCGTTGACATGAACACTGAAGCTTTCTTT. Amino acids: CASLIRGVDMNTEAFF.

The CDR3 spells CASSSAGTATYEQYF. The CDR3 bases are TGTGCCAGCAGCTCGGCCGGGACGGCTACCTACGAGCAGTACTTC. The rearrangement links TRBV11-2 to TRBJ2-7; either TRBD1 or TRBD2 may supply D (5 bases each). This CDR3 is 15 amino acids long. The V end lost 4 bases, the J end lost 2 bases, and 15 bases lay between the germline ends. Germline assignment: CDR1 SGHAT and CDR2 FQNNGV.

V is TRBV5-4 and J is TRBJ2-7; 9 nucleotides agree with TRBD1. The CDR3 length is 15 residues. Germline V gene lookup returns CDR1 SGHNT and CDR2 YYREEE (reference sequence). J gave up 6 bases and V 1 base, and 8 bases lay outside the gene matches. The CDR3 DNA reads TGTGCCAGCAGCTTGTTCCGGGACAGGGTGCCCGAGCAGTACTTC. Its protein is CASSLFRDRVPEQYF.

The V gene is TRBV5-6, the J gene TRBJ1-3; D remains unclear. Germline CDR1 reads SGHDT; CDR2 reads YYEEEE. This CDR3 is built from 14 residues. The V gene lost 7 bases and the J gene lost 0 bases, with 11 bases spanning the gap. The CDR3: CASGPRSSGNTIYF. CDR3 DNA: TGTGCCAGCGGCCCCCGGAGCTCTGGAAACACCATATATTTT.

The V and J genes are TRBV9 and TRBJ2-7; D is ambiguous. Germline CDR1 is SGDLS and CDR2 is YYNGEE. Between the trimmed V and J ends, which lost 3 bases and 5 bases, there was a span of 3 bases. The CDR3 totals 10 residues. CDR3 loop: CASSGDEQYF. CDR3 bases: TGTGCCAGCAGCGGGGACGAGCAGTACTTC. Based on the CDR3 plus reference TRBV9 and TRBJ2-7, the full variable domain is DSGVTQTPKHLITATGQRVTLRCSPRSGDLSVYWYQQSLDQGLQFLIQYYNGEERAKGNILERFSAQQFPDLHSELNLSSLELGDSALYFCASSGDEQYFGPGTRLTVT.

The chain combines TRBV14 with TRBJ1-2; 9 bases agree with TRBD1. V lost 2 bases and J lost 7; bases outside the gene matches: 5. Germline V gives CDR1 SGHDN, CDR2 FVKESK. The CDR3 runs to 14 residues. The CDR3 loop reads CASSQNTGGGGYTF. In nucleotides, the CDR3 is TGTGCCAGCAGCCAAAACACAGGGGGCGGTGGCTACACCTTC.

The CDR3 region has the DNA TGCGCCAGCAGCCAAGGGGCGGCGTTATTTCGCTACGAGCAGTACTTC. Translating it yields CASSQGAALFRYEQYF. This chain uses TRBV4-3 with TRBJ2-7; D gene ambiguous. CDR1 LGHNA and CDR2 YSLEER come from the germline V gene. This CDR3 comprises 16 residues. The V end lost 1 base, the J end lost 3 bases, and 16 bases lay between the germline ends.

The CDR3 bases are TGTGCCATCAGTCGGACGGGAGACAATGAGCAGTTCTTC. This sequence encodes CAISRTGDNEQFF. This chain joins TRBV10-3 and TRBJ2-1, with D perhaps TRBD2 (6 bases). The V gene's germline CDR1 is ENHRY and CDR2 SYGVKD. CDR3 size: 13 residues. Trimming shortened V by 5 bases and J by 5 bases, and 10 bases separated the two germline ends.

The gene calls are TRBV7-9 and TRBJ1-3; TRBD1 is a possible D gene (6 bases). CDR1 and CDR2 (germline): SEHNR, FQNEAQ (reference sequence). The CDR3 has 17 amino acids. The V gene lost 4 bases and the J gene lost 0 bases, with 16 bases spanning the gap. The CDR3 protein is CASSSAQGSYSGNTIYF. DNA for the CDR3: TGTGCCAGCAGCTCTGCACAGGGCTCCTACTCTGGAAACACCATATATTTT.

The chain couples TRBV6-5 to TRBJ2-2, with D possibly being TRBD2 (5 bases). The CDR3 is 13 amino acids. The germline gives CDR1 MNHEY, CDR2 SVGAGI. Deletions cut 6 bases from V and 4 bases from J, with 9 bases between. The CDR3 region is CASRGVGTGELFF. CDR3 nucleotide sequence: TGTGCCAGCAGGGGAGTAGGCACCGGGGAGCTGTTTTTT.

V is TRBV4-2 and J is TRBJ1-1; tentative D call: TRBD1 (6 bases). The germline CDR1 and CDR2 sequences are LGHNA and YNFKEQ. V lost 0 bases and J lost 6, with 17 bases in between. This CDR3 spans 16 amino acids. This CDR3 is CASSQDLARGGAEAFF. For the CDR3, the DNA is TGTGCCAGCAGCCAAGATCTGGCCAGGGGAGGTGCTGAAGCTTTCTTT.

The V and J genes are TRBV5-1 and TRBJ1-4; possibly TRBD1 for D (5 bases). V was clipped by 4 bases and J by 3 bases, with 13 bases between them. The CDR3 consists of 15 residues. In germline, CDR1 is SGHRS, CDR2 YFSETQ. Here the CDR3 reads CASSQGTAANEKLFF. In nucleotides, the CDR3 is TGCGCCAGCAGCCAAGGGACGGCGGCTAATGAAAAACTGTTTTTT.